Shown below are 24 T cell receptor beta chains from a single sample sequenced in a study of T cell responses to AZD1222 COVID-19 vaccine. Clones were read by immunoSEQ multiplex PCR, and TCRdb kept only the in-frame ones, dropping some. The sample consists of more than 80,000 clones, 75% to 90% of them appearing once. Specimen: peripheral blood, collected 28 days after the second AZD1222 dose. These receptors were taken from an adult who received the AZD1222 COVID-19 vaccine.

This chain joins TRBV28 and TRBJ2-3; either TRBD1 or TRBD2 may supply D (6 bases each). CDR3 size: 13 residues. V lost 4 bases and J lost 5, with 10 bases in between. Germline CDR1 is MDHEN and CDR2 is SYDVKM. CDR3: CASSSGGQDTQYF. CDR3 bases: TGTGCCAGCAGTTCCGGGGGCCAAGATACGCAGTATTTT.

CDR3 in amino acids: CASSLGRGGGAFF. The CDR3 bases are TGTGCCAGCAGCCTAGGGAGGGGGGGAGGAGCTTTCTTT. This chain joins TRBV11-2 and TRBJ1-1; TRBD1 is a possible D gene (6 bases). This CDR3 spans 13 amino acids. V dropped 5 bases and J dropped 10 bases, with 17 bases sitting between them. Germline V gene sequence: CDR1 SGHAT, CDR2 FQNNGV.

V and J are TRBV7-6 and TRBJ2-1, with TRBD2 identical over 8 bases. The germline V gene has CDR1 SGHVS and CDR2 FNYEAQ. The V segment lost 1 base and the J segment 2 bases; nucleotides outside the gene matches: 4. The CDR3 is 16 amino acids. In DNA, the CDR3 is TGTGCCAGCAGCTTAGAGGGGGGACTAGCCTACAATGAGCAGTTCTTC. This gives the protein CASSLEGGLAYNEQFF.

This chain connects TRBV28 to TRBJ1-4; 7 bases line up with TRBD1. The CDR3 covers 16 residues. CDR1 and CDR2 (germline): MDHEN, SYDVKM. The V segment lost 4 bases and the J segment 0 bases; nucleotides outside the gene matches: 5. Here the CDR3 reads CASSWTGGATNEKLFF. The CDR3 DNA follows: TGTGCCAGCAGTTGGACAGGAGGGGCAACTAATGAAAAACTGTTTTTT. The full variable domain, with the rest looked up from reference TRBV28 and TRBJ1-4, is DVKVTQSSRYLVKRTGEKVFLECVQDMDHENMFWYRQDPGLGLRLIYFSYDVKMKEKGDIPEGYSVSREKKERFSLILESASTNQTSMYLCASSWTGGATNEKLFFGSGTQLSVL.

CDR3 DNA: TGTGCCAGTAGCCCCCGACCGACAGGGGGCCGAAACTATGGCTACACCTTC. Translation: CASSPRPTGGRNYGYTF. The chain employs TRBV19 and TRBJ1-2, with TRBD1 identical over 10 bases. The germline CDR1 and CDR2 sequences are LNHDA and SQIVND (reference sequence). The CDR3 consists of 17 residues. V lost 6 bases and J lost 2; bases outside the gene matches: 12.

The chain recombines TRBV9 with TRBJ1-1; 8 nucleotides line up with TRBD1. The germline V gene has CDR1 SGDLS and CDR2 YYNGEE. V was pared by 0 bases and J by 1 base, with 5 bases of the junction left unmatched. The CDR3 contains 16 residues. The CDR3 nucleotides read TGTGCCAGCAGCGTAGATGGGACAGGAGAGAACACTGAAGCTTTCTTT. This codes for CASSVDGTGENTEAFF.

The CDR3 DNA sequence: TGTGCCACAATATCTCGCGGGGGCGGGAATGAAAAACTGTTTTTT. Translated: CATISRGGGNEKLFF. The V call is TRBV6-5, the J call TRBJ1-4, with TRBD1 as a possible D gene (6 bases). The V end was cut by 10 bases, the J end by 5 bases, with 20 bases between. From germline, CDR1 is MNHEY and CDR2 SVGAGI. CDR3 size: 15 residues.

The chain recombines TRBV6-1 with TRBJ1-1, with D uncertain. CDR1 and CDR2 (germline): MNHNS, SASEGT. The CDR3 extends over 14 amino acids. V shed 2 bases and J shed 4 bases, with 11 bases lying between them. CDR3 loop: CASSEIPGGTEAFF. The CDR3 region has the DNA TGTGCCAGCAGTGAAATTCCCGGTGGCACTGAAGCTTTCTTT.

The chain is built from TRBV21-1 and TRBJ1-2; the table names TRBD1, a call not compared with the DNA. TRBV21-1 is classified as a pseudogene. This CDR3 region has 16 residues. The CDR3 region is CASSDPGQGEDYGYTF. In DNA form, the CDR3 reads TGTGCCAGCAGCGACCCGGGACAGGGGGAGGACTATGGCTACACCTTC.

The rearrangement links TRBV6-2 or TRBV6-3 to TRBJ1-4; TRBD1 matches at 8 bases. The CDR3 runs to 16 residues. Germline trimming cut 5 bases from V and 5 bases from J; bases unmatched to any gene: 10. CDR1 and CDR2 (germline): MNHEY, SVGEGT. Written as DNA, the CDR3 is TGTGCCAGCAGTCAACTTCTGGACAGGGAGAATGAAAAACTGTTTTTT. Its protein is CASSQLLDRENEKLFF.

This clone is a singleton in its sample. The chain has TRBV2 and TRBJ2-1; either TRBD1 or TRBD2 may supply D (5 bases each). Trimming removed 5 bases from V and 4 bases from J, with 24 bases in between. This CDR3 is built from 18 residues. Germline V gene lookup returns CDR1 SNHLY and CDR2 FYNNEI. CDR3 nucleotides: TGTGCCAGCAGTAAAGGGACGGGCTCTTATGGGGTGTACAATGAGCAGTTCTTC. Protein: CASSKGTGSYGVYNEQFF.

This chain uses TRBV7-3 with TRBJ2-3; 7 bases align to TRBD2. The CDR3 has 15 amino acids. Germline values: CDR1 SGHTA, CDR2 FQGTGA. V lost 5 bases and J lost 0; bases outside the gene matches: 5. The CDR3 spells CASSESGRSTDTQYF. The CDR3 DNA sequence: TGTGCCAGCAGCGAGTCCGGGAGGAGCACAGATACGCAGTATTTT.

The chain combines TRBV6-5 with TRBJ1-1; D gene uncertain. The length of the CDR3 is 14 residues. Germline CDR1 is MNHEY and CDR2 is SVGAGI. V was shortened by 6 bases and J by 0 bases, with 11 bases between the two germline ends. CDR3 bases: TGTGCCAGCAGGCTGGGCCAAATGAACACTGAAGCTTTCTTT. Amino acids: CASRLGQMNTEAFF.

V is TRBV9 and J is TRBJ1-2, with D hard to call. Germline V gene sequence: CDR1 SGDLS, CDR2 YYNGEE. The V and J ends lost 1 base and 1 base respectively, with 5 bases between them. This CDR3 contains 13 residues. This CDR3 is CASSVIDNYGYTF. The CDR3 nucleotides read TGTGCCAGCAGCGTAATAGATAACTATGGCTACACCTTC.

The rearrangement links TRBV6-5 to TRBJ2-7; 8 bases are a match to TRBD1. The ends lost 7 bases at V and 0 bases at J; junction bases unmatched: 5. Germline assignment: CDR1 MNHEY and CDR2 SVGAGI. The CDR3 extends over 14 amino acids. The CDR3 DNA is TGTGCCAGCAATCGCGGACAGGGCTCCTACGAGCAGTACTTC. It translates to CASNRGQGSYEQYF.

The V call is TRBV7-3, the J call TRBJ1-2; no clear D. Per germline, CDR1 SGHTA and CDR2 FQGTGA. This CDR3 has 13 amino acids. Between the trimmed V and J ends, which lost 5 bases and 8 bases, there was a span of 15 bases. CDR3 nucleotide sequence: TGTGCCAGCAGCCCCTGGGCCGGGTCCGGCTACACCTTC. Encoded protein: CASSPWAGSGYTF.

V and J are TRBV19 and TRBJ2-2, with D possibly TRBD1 on 5 matching bases. Germline CDR1 LNHDA, CDR2 SQIVND (reference sequence). V dropped 0 bases and J dropped 7 bases, with 18 bases sitting between them. The length of the CDR3 is 17 residues. The chain's CDR3 is CASSIDLLRVDGGELFF. The DNA for the CDR3 is TGTGCCAGTAGTATAGATCTTCTCAGGGTGGATGGCGGGGAGCTGTTTTTT.

The rearrangement links TRBV5-1 to TRBJ2-7; 7 bases line up with TRBD2. V lost 0 bases and J lost 5; bases outside the gene matches: 8. Germline assignment: CDR1 SGHRS and CDR2 YFSETQ. The CDR3 totals 15 residues. The CDR3 reads CASSLERAGVNEQYF. In DNA, the CDR3 is TGCGCCAGCAGCTTGGAACGGGCGGGAGTCAACGAGCAGTACTTC.

This clone has a single count. The chain is built from TRBV24-1 and TRBJ1-2; TRBD1 might be the D (6 bases). The CDR3 is 14 amino acids. Per germline, CDR1 KGHDR and CDR2 SFDVKD. Between the trimmed V and J ends, which lost 3 bases and 8 bases, there was a span of 15 bases. The CDR3 bases are TGTGCCACCAGTGATGGGGGGGCTATCAAGGGCTACACCTTC. This gives the protein CATSDGGAIKGYTF.

This chain uses TRBV7-2 with TRBJ2-6; D unclear. CDR1 is SGHTA, CDR2 FQGNSA, per germline. V was pared by 2 bases and J by 0 bases, with 11 bases between. The CDR3 is 17 residues long. The CDR3 DNA follows: TGTGCCAGCAGCTTACCCCGCCGGACCTCTGGGGCCAACGTCCTGACTTTC. This encodes CASSLPRRTSGANVLTF.

The V gene is TRBV5-5, the J gene TRBJ1-1; possibly TRBD1 for D (6 bases). Germline V lookup: CDR1 SGHKS, CDR2 YYEKEE (reference sequence). CDR3 length: 15 amino acids. The germline V and J ends were trimmed by 3 bases and 5 bases, with 17 bases remaining between them. CDR3 DNA: TGTGCCAGCAGCTACGGATCGGGACAAAATACTGAAGCTTTCTTT. It specifies CASSYGSGQNTEAFF. Full variable domain (remainder filled in from reference TRBV5-5 and TRBJ1-1): DAGVTQSPTHLIKTRGQQVTLRCSPISGHKSVSWYQQVLGQGPQFIFQYYEKEERGRGNFPDRFSARQFPNYSSELNVNALLLGDSALYLCASSYGSGQNTEAFFGQGTRLTVV.

This chain joins TRBV18 and TRBJ1-4, with 8 bases aligning to TRBD1. This CDR3 is 13 amino acids long. Germline-derived CDR1 and CDR2 are KGHSH and LQKENI. The V gene end was trimmed by 3 bases and the J gene end by 6 bases; junction bases not matched to a gene: 0. The CDR3 nucleotides are TGTGCCAGCTCACCGGACAGGGATGAAAAACTGTTTTTT. Its protein product is CASSPDRDEKLFF.

The genes are TRBV9 and TRBJ2-1, with 10 bases aligning to TRBD2. There are 16 residues in the CDR3. Germline V gene data show CDR1 as SGDLS and CDR2 as YYNGEE. The V and J ends lost 3 bases and 0 bases, in that order; junction bases with no gene match: 3. The CDR3 protein is CASSAPSGGSYNEQFF. The CDR3 DNA sequence: TGTGCCAGCAGCGCTCCTAGCGGGGGCTCCTACAATGAGCAGTTCTTC.

This chain connects TRBV12-3 or TRBV12-4 to TRBJ1-6, with a possible D match to TRBD1 (5 bases). V lost 5 bases and J lost 12, with 14 bases in between. The CDR3 has 13 residues. In nucleotides, the CDR3 is TGTGCCAGCAGTCCGGCGGGAAGGGGACCCCTCCACTTT. Protein: CASSPAGRGPLHF.